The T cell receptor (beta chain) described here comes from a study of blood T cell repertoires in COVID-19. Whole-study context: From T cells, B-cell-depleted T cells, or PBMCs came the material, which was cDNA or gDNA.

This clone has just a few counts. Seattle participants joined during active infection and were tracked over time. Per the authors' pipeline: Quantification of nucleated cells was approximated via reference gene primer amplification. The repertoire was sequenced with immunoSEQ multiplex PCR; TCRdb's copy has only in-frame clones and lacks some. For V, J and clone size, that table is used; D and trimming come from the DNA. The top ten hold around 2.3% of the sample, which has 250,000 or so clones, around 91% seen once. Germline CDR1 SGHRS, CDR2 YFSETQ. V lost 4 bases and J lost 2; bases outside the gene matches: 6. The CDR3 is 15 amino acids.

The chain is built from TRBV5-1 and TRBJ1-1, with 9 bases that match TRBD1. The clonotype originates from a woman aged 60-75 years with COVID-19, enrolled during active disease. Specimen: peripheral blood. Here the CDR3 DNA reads TGCGCCAGCAGCCCAAACAGGGGGCCAAACACTGAAGCTTTCTTT. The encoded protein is CASSPNRGPNTEAFF.